This TCR beta chain was captured in a study of regulatory T cells in long-lasting Graves disease. This CDR3 is built from 15 residues. Germline V gene lookup returns CDR1 MNHEY and CDR2 SMNVEV (reference sequence). Trimming took 2 bases from V and 4 from J; bases not matched to a gene: 7. In building TCR beta libraries, iRepertoire HTBI primers were used together with Arm-PCR of CDR3 regions. TCRdb re-called the multiplex PCR reads with MiXCR, one entry per CDR3 protein. The sample consists of hundreds of thousands of distinct CDR3 sequences, about a sixth of them appearing once. This clonotype was picked up many times. As for time point: newly diagnosed GD, antithyroid drugs for less than 3 months. PBMC RNA served as the TCR library source. These data also featured in a second study, about T cells in Graves' hyperthyroidism and ophthalmopathy.

The sequenced sample was peripheral blood mononuclear cells (PBMCs), obtained at new diagnosis, from a patient treated with antithyroid drugs. The TCR was taken from a woman aged 25 to 39 with Graves disease. V gene TRBV27 combines with J gene TRBJ2-5; 7 bases line up with TRBD1. The CDR3 sequence is CASSLEGGLRETQYF. CDR3 nucleotides: TGTGCCAGCAGTTTAGAAGGGGGCCTTAGAGAGACCCAGTACTTC.